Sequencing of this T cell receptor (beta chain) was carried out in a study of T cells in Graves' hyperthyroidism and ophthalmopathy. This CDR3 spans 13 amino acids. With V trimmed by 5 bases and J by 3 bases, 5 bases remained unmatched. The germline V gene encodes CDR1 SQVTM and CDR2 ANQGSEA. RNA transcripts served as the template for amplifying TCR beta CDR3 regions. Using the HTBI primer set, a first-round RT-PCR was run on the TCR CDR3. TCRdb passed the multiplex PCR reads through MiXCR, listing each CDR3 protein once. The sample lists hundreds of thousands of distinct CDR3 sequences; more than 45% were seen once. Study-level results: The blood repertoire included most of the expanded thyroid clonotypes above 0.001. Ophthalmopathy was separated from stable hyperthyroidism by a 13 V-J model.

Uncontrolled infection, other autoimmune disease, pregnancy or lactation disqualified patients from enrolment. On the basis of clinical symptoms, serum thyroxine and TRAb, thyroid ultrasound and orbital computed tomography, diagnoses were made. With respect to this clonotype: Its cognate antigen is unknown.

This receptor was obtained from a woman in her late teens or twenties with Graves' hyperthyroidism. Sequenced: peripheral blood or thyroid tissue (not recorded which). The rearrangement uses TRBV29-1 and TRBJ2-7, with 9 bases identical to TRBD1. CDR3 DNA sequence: TGCAGCGTTAGGACAGGGGCCGGCTACGAGCAGTACTTC. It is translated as CSVRTGAGYEQYF.